The clone carrying this TCR beta chain was counted many times. Its antigen is undetermined. Building of the TCR beta libraries involved iRepertoire HTBI primers and Arm-PCR of CDR3 regions. From the multiplex PCR reads, TCRdb called clonotypes with MiXCR, one entry per CDR3 protein. The table has fewer than 350,000 distinct CDR3 sequences, about a sixth seen once. These data are taken from a study of regulatory T cells in long-lasting Graves disease. Study-wide results and limits: Compared with new cases, persistent Graves' patients showed reduced TCR diversity. Results may be inaccurate due to the small sample size.

Germline trimming cut 5 bases from V and 4 bases from J; bases unmatched to any gene: 6. CDR1 and CDR2 from the germline V gene are LNHDA and SQIVND (reference sequence). This CDR3 is 17 amino acids long. The time point is: newly diagnosed GD, antithyroid drugs for less than 3 months. PBMCs were the source of the RNA used for TCR sequencing. Source: peripheral blood mononuclear cells (PBMCs), taken at new diagnosis, from a patient treated with antithyroid drugs. The sequence derives from a female donor with Graves disease. V usage is TRBV19 and J usage is TRBJ2-3; 16 positions agree with TRBD2. The CDR3 DNA sequence: TGTGCCAGTAGTCTGGGACTAGCGGGAGGGCGTGCAGATACGCAGTATTTT. It specifies CASSLGLAGGRADTQYF.